This TCR beta chain originates from a study of blood T cells in healthy people across ages. Study observations and caveats: Conclusively comparing naive with antigen-experienced cells was impossible with unsorted PBMCs.

The CDR3 is made up of 15 amino acids. V lost 4 bases, J lost 10 bases, and 16 bases stayed unmatched. The use of a sample-barcoded 5' primer and a J-beta primer mix characterized a second PCR of roughly 6 to 11 cycles. TCRdb processed the 5' RACE reads anew with MiXCR; each CDR3 protein has one entry. The sample has 350,000 to 450,000 distinct CDR3 sequences; approximately 51% are singletons. Notes on this clonotype: Its target is not known.

Sample: blood. This chain connects TRBV12-3 or TRBV12-4 to TRBJ2-7, with 7 bases that match TRBD1. This receptor was taken from a man in his sixties in good health. CDR3 nucleotides: TGTGCCAGCAGTTCCGGACAGGCGAGGTTGGAGGCCCAGTACTTC. Its protein is CASSSGQARLEAQYF.